This record covers a single T cell receptor (beta chain). Its antigen is unknown. This entry belongs to a study of T cell responses to AZD1222 COVID-19 vaccine. The study, taken as a whole, reports: Researchers report vaccine-associated CD4 TCRs spanning spike, with dominance at 160-218 and 743-854.

The V and J ends lost 0 bases and 4 bases, in that order; junction bases with no gene match: 2. Germline V gene sequence: CDR1 SGHRS, CDR2 YFSETQ. The CDR3 spans 16 residues. Sequencing was performed with immunoSEQ multiplex PCR; in TCRdb, only in-frame clones are kept and a portion is missing. The sample gives around 180,000 clones, around 91% of which show up once; about 6.9% is in the top ten. V is TRBV5-1 and J is TRBJ2-1, with 12 bases matching TRBD2. The TCR comes from an adult in good health. The sample in question was peripheral blood, obtained on day 0 of AZD1222 vaccination. CDR3 residues: CASSLALAGGYNEQFF. The CDR3 DNA reads TGCGCCAGCAGCTTGGCTCTAGCGGGGGGGTACAATGAGCAGTTCTTC.